Below, 25 T cell receptor beta chains from the same sample are listed, as sequenced in a study of molecular identifiers for immune sequencing clone quantification. TCRdb independently ran MiXCR on the PCR reads; one entry per CDR3 protein. The sample carries approximately 54,000 distinct CDR3 sequences, under 30% recorded once. The sample consisted of naive CD8+ T cells from blood, with Jurkat cell RNA spiked in. Specified subset: FACS-sorted CD8+CD4-CCR7+CD45RA+ naive T cells. The receptors here all came from a human donor in good health. Some libraries in this study had Jurkat cell RNA spiked in.

The chain uses TRBV25-1 and TRBJ2-7, with TRBD2 matching over 10 bases. Trimming removed 4 bases from V and 3 bases from J; junction bases left unmatched: 3. Germline V gives CDR1 MGHDK, CDR2 SYGVNS. This CDR3 is 14 amino acids long. The CDR3 here is CASSVGLAVYEQYF. The CDR3 DNA reads TGTGCCAGCAGTGTAGGACTAGCGGTCTACGAGCAGTACTTC.

V and J are TRBV7-9 and TRBJ1-1; D ambiguous. V shed 5 bases and J shed 3 bases, with 10 bases lying between them. This CDR3 comprises 13 residues. The germline gives CDR1 SEHNR, CDR2 FQNEAQ (reference sequence). The CDR3 sequence is CASSSPGYTEAFF. The CDR3 region has the DNA TGTGCCAGCAGCAGCCCGGGGTACACTGAAGCTTTCTTT.

This clonotype was recorded at least ten times. The chain joins TRBV6-2 or TRBV6-3 to TRBJ2-7; the D call may be TRBD1 or TRBD2 (5 bases each). Germline values: CDR1 MNHEY, CDR2 SVGEGT. This CDR3 comprises 12 residues. With 0 bases removed from V and 5 bases from J, the gap between germline ends came to 5 bases. The CDR3 loop reads CASSYSGDEQYF. As DNA, the CDR3 is TGTGCCAGCAGTTACTCGGGGGACGAGCAGTACTTC.

This clonotype was counted at least ten times. The rearrangement links TRBV2 to TRBJ1-5; the D gene is possibly TRBD1 (5 bases). The germline CDR1 and CDR2 sequences are SNHLY and FYNNEI. Between the trimmed V and J ends, which lost 6 bases and 7 bases, there was a span of 19 bases. The CDR3 length is 15 residues. Here the CDR3 DNA reads TGTGCCAGCAGCGCAGGGCAGACAAGCGGGCAGCCCCAGCATTTT. This encodes CASSAGQTSGQPQHF.

On this clonotype itself: A much more abundant neighbour one base away suggests this may be a read error. The genes are TRBV4-1 and TRBJ2-2; perhaps D is TRBD1 or TRBD2 (5 bases each). Per the germline V gene, CDR1 is MGHRA and CDR2 is YSYEKL. This CDR3 spans 17 amino acids. The CDR3 spells CASSQDLWQGNTGELSF. Here the CDR3 DNA reads TGCGCCAGCAGCCAAGATCTCTGGCAGGGAAACACCGGGGAGCTGTCTTTT.

As regards this clonotype: This may come from a read error, since a much larger clone is one base off. The chain carries TRBV6-5 and TRBJ2-3, with D possibly matching TRBD2 (6 bases). The CDR3 contains 16 residues. The V gene's germline CDR1 is MNHEY and CDR2 SVGAGI. The CDR3 coding sequence is TGTGCCAGCAATTACTCCGGTGGGGGGAGCACAGATACGCAGTATTTT. It yields the protein CASNYSGGGSTDTQYF.

The rearrangement links TRBV29-1 to TRBJ2-7, with D hard to call. In germline, CDR1 is SQVTM, CDR2 ANQGSEA. Trimming removed 4 bases from V and 0 bases from J, with 10 bases in between. This CDR3 contains 13 residues. This CDR3 is CSVVTVVSYEQYF. CDR3 nucleotides: TGCAGCGTTGTGACGGTTGTCTCCTACGAGCAGTACTTC.

The table lists this clonotype with many counts. The V call is TRBV6-5, the J call TRBJ2-2, with 12 bases matching TRBD2. Germline lookup yields CDR1 MNHEY and CDR2 SVGAGI. Trimming at V came to 6 bases and at J to 8 bases, leaving 7 bases not matched to a gene. There are 15 residues in the CDR3. Here the CDR3 DNA reads TGTGCCAGCAGCCTCCTAGCGGGAGGGTCTGGGGAGCTGTTTTTT. It translates to CASSLLAGGSGELFF.

With regard to this clonotype: A read error may produce the germline difference seen at one junction end. This chain joins TRBV19 and TRBJ2-3, with D unresolved. The V gene's germline CDR1 is LNHDA and CDR2 SQIVND (reference sequence). The CDR3 covers 16 residues. As DNA, the CDR3 is TGTGCCAGTAGTTGGATCCTAAGAGAATACACAGCTACGCAGTATTTT. Protein sequence: CASSWILREYTATQYF.

This clonotype has ten or more counts. This sequence joins TRBV6-2 or TRBV6-3 and TRBJ2-1; D perhaps matches TRBD1 (7 bases). V lost 2 bases, J lost 4 bases, and 12 bases lay in between. The CDR3 is 15 residues long. The germline gives CDR1 MNHEY, CDR2 SVGEGT. CDR3 region: CASSYSQGGYNEQFF. Written as DNA, the CDR3 is TGTGCCAGCAGTTACAGCCAGGGGGGTTACAATGAGCAGTTCTTC.

This clonotype has at least ten counts. The V gene is TRBV6-1, the J gene TRBJ2-5; D is possibly TRBD2 (5 bases). This CDR3 contains 13 residues. Trimming removed 4 bases from V and 5 bases from J, with 11 bases in between. Germline CDR1 is MNHNS and CDR2 is SASEGT. The CDR3: CASSAVDLETQYF. The CDR3 DNA is TGTGCCAGCAGTGCAGTGGACTTGGAGACCCAGTACTTC.

This clonotype was found a few times. The V and J genes are TRBV5-4 and TRBJ2-3; D remains unclear. Trimming left V 2 bases short and J 3 bases short, with 4 bases between. This CDR3 has 12 amino acids. Germline CDR1 and CDR2: SGHNT and YYREEE (reference sequence). CDR3 sequence reads: CASSFRTDTQYF. The CDR3 nucleotides are TGTGCCAGCAGCTTCCGGACAGATACGCAGTATTTT.

This clonotype was counted many times. At one end, the junction sequence differs from germline, possibly due to a read error. The rearrangement links TRBV25-1 to TRBJ2-7; 14 positions match TRBD2. CDR3 length equals 16 residues. Germline CDR1 reads MGHDK; CDR2 reads SYGVNS. The CDR3 reads CANETSGRAASHEQYF. CDR3 sequence (DNA): TGTGCCAACGAGACTAGCGGGAGGGCCGCCTCCCACGAGCAGTACTTC.

To note about this clonotype: A clone one base away is much larger, so this may be a read error. The rearrangement uses TRBV4-3 and TRBJ1-5, with D perhaps matching TRBD1 (6 bases). Germline V gene data show CDR1 as LGHNA and CDR2 as YSLEER. This CDR3 is 16 amino acids long. CDR3: CASSQDTGMGNQPPHF. As DNA, the CDR3 is TGCGCCAGCAGCCAAGACACAGGGATGGGGAATCAGCCCCCGCATTTT.

The genes are TRBV20-1 and TRBJ2-7; a possible D gene is TRBD2 (5 bases). CDR1 and CDR2 (germline): DFQATT, SNEGSKA (reference sequence). Trimming took 6 bases from V and 4 from J, leaving 19 bases between them. This CDR3 has 14 amino acids. The CDR3 here is CSAVPSLAAYEQYF. The CDR3 bases are TGCAGTGCCGTCCCAAGTCTAGCCGCTTACGAGCAGTACTTC.

This clonotype was observed a few times. CDR3 nucleotide sequence: TGTGCCAGTAGTATCCCCCCGGGGGATGAAAAACTGTTTTTT. It specifies CASSIPPGDEKLFF. This chain connects TRBV19 to TRBJ1-4; possibly TRBD1 for D (5 bases). This CDR3 spans 14 amino acids. V lost 3 bases to trimming and J lost 6 bases, with 11 bases between them. Germline assignment: CDR1 LNHDA and CDR2 SQIVND (reference sequence).

A few counts support this clonotype. Compared with germline, one end of the junction differs, possibly owing to a read error. This chain joins TRBV12-3 or TRBV12-4 and TRBJ1-1, with 7 bases aligning to TRBD1. The CDR3 has 12 residues. The CDR3, as DNA: TGTACCAGCAGTTGGACGGACAGGCAAGCTTTCTTT. Translating it yields CTSSWTDRQAFF.

Regarding this clonotype: This may be a read error, as it is one base from a much larger clone. V gene TRBV28 combines with J gene TRBJ1-3, with 7 bases lining up with TRBD1. The germline CDR1 and CDR2 sequences are MDHEN and SYDVKM. This CDR3 has 15 amino acids. CDR3 coding DNA: TGTGCCAGCAGTTTACTCGGGACAGCTGGAAACACCGTATATTTT. The encoded protein is CASSLLGTAGNTVYF. Complete variable domain (other parts from reference TRBV28 and TRBJ1-3): DVKVTQSSRYLVKRTGEKVFLECVQDMDHENMFWYRQDPGLGLRLIYFSYDVKMKEKGDIPEGYSVSREKKERFSLILESASTNQTSMYLCASSLLGTAGNTVYFGEGSWLTVV.

A note on this clonotype: Given a much more abundant clone one base away, this may be a read error. The chain has TRBV24-1 and TRBJ2-1, with D possibly matching TRBD2 (5 bases). The CDR3 length is 14 residues. CDR1 is KGHDR and CDR2 is SFDVKD in the germline V gene. Between the trimmed V and J ends, which lost 2 bases and 6 bases, there was a span of 10 bases. CDR3 coding DNA: TGTGCCACCAGTGATTACTCAGAGGGCAATGAGCAGTTCTTC. Protein: CATSDYSEGNEQFF.

This clonotype came up a few times. The rearrangement joins TRBV5-6 to TRBJ1-5; D ambiguous. Looked up from germline, CDR1 is SGHDT and CDR2 is YYEEEE. The CDR3 consists of 16 residues. Trimming shortened V by 0 bases and J by 0 bases, and 10 bases separated the two germline ends. CDR3 DNA sequence: TGTGCCAGCAGCTTGGCCAAGGGATATAGCAATCAGCCCCAGCATTTT. Translated, it gives CASSLAKGYSNQPQHF.

Note on this clonotype: A much larger clonotype is one base distant, so this may be a read error. Because it lacks the conserved phenylalanine or tryptophan at the end, this CDR3 is likely a read error. The genes are TRBV4-1 and TRBJ1-5; perhaps TRBD1 as D (5 bases). Germline V gene lookup returns CDR1 MGHRA and CDR2 YSYEKL. The CDR3 contains 14 residues. V lost 0 bases and J 7 bases, leaving 10 bases between the germline ends. DNA of the CDR3: TGCGCCAGCAGCCAAGACAAGGGGTGGCAGCCCCAGCATTCT. It codes for CASSQDKGWQPQHS.

The table lists this clonotype with many counts. The genes are TRBV27 and TRBJ1-1; D is perhaps TRBD1 (5 bases). CDR1 and CDR2 from the germline V gene are MNHEY and SMNVEV (reference sequence). V lost 7 bases and J 4 bases, leaving 16 bases between the germline ends. This CDR3 region has 14 residues. This chain's CDR3 is CASKESGSGTEAFF. The CDR3 nucleotides are TGTGCCAGCAAAGAATCAGGGTCGGGCACTGAAGCTTTCTTT.

The rearrangement uses TRBV12-2 and TRBJ2-2; the table's TRBD1 call for D was not verified on the DNA. TRBV12-2 is marked as a pseudogene. The CDR3 contains 21 residues. CDR3 amino acids: CASRPLVRTGGQSLNTGELFF. CDR3 in DNA: TGTGCAAGTCGCCCGCTTGTCCGGACAGGGGGCCAAAGTTTGAACACCGGGGAGCTGTTTTTT.

Many counts were recorded for this clonotype. V gene TRBV25-1 combines with J gene TRBJ1-1; D remains unclear. This CDR3 region has 13 residues. Germline V gene lookup returns CDR1 MGHDK and CDR2 SYGVNS. Trimming shortened V by 3 bases and J by 12 bases, and 17 bases separated the two germline ends. The CDR3 DNA sequence: TGTGCCAGCAGTGATCTTCGAAGAGATGGAACTTTCTTT. Protein product: CASSDLRRDGTFF.

This clonotype has ten or more counts. The V call is TRBV29-1, the J call TRBJ1-1; D might be TRBD1 (6 bases). CDR3 size: 12 residues. V lost 5 bases, J lost 4 bases, and 11 bases lay in between. CDR1 is SQVTM, CDR2 ANQGSEA, per germline. The CDR3, as DNA: TGCAGCGTTCCCACCAGGGGCACTGAAGCTTTCTTT. It codes for CSVPTRGTEAFF.